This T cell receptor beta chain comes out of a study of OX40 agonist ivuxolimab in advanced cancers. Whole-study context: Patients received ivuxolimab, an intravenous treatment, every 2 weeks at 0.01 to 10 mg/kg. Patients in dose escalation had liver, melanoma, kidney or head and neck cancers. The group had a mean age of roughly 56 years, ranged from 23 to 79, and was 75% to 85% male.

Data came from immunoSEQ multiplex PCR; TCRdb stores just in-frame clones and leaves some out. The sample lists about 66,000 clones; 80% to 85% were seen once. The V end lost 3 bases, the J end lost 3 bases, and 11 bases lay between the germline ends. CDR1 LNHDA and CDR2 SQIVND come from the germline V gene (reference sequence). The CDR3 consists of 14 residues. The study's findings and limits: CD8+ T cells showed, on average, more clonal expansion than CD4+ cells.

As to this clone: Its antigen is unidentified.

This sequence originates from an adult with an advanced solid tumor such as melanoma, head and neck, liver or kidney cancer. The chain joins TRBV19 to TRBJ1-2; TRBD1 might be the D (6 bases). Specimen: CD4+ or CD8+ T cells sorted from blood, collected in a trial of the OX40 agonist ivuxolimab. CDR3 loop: CASSIRAGDYGYTF. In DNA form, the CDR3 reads TGTGCCAGTAGTATCCGCGCAGGGGACTATGGCTACACCTTC.